This T cell receptor (beta chain) was profiled in a study of CD8 T cells in Susac syndrome. Overall study results and limits: As the study acknowledged, the number of individuals who were part of its TCR sequencing and HLA analysis was relatively small.

The germline V gene has CDR1 SEHNR and CDR2 FQNEAQ (reference sequence). Trimming took 7 bases from V and 3 from J, leaving 15 bases between them. This CDR3 has 15 residues. The multiple sclerosis control group consisted of treatment-naive patients whose relapsing-remitting disease, which was either stable or active, fulfilled revised McDonald criteria. FACS enriched CD8+ TEMRA cells, while bulk CD8+ and CD4+ were negatively isolated. Comments on this clonotype: Its specificity is not known.

A quantity of about 0.5 to 1 ug RNA underwent reverse transcription using random hexamers. An immunoSEQ multiplex PCR amplified TCR beta CDR3 over 54 Vbeta and 13 Jbeta. Each CDR3 protein is one row after TCRdb ran MiXCR on the immunoSEQ multiplex PCR reads. This table has about 150,000 distinct CDR3 sequences, about 95% appearing once. This TCR was sampled from a human donor with multiple sclerosis. The gene calls are TRBV7-9 and TRBJ2-2; D may be TRBD2 (6 bases). Material for sequencing was CD8+ T cells from PBMCs. CDR3 coding DNA: TGTGCCAGCAACCCGTTTCGGGAGCACACCGGGGAGCTGTTTTTT. Amino acids: CASNPFREHTGELFF. Variable domain in full (rest from reference TRBV7-9 and TRBJ2-2): DTGVSQNPRHKITKRGQNVTFRCDPISEHNRLYWYRQTLGQGPEFLTYFQNEAQLEKSRLLSDRFSAERPKGSFSTLEIQRTEQGDSAMYLCASNPFREHTGELFFGEGSRLTVL.